A selection of T cell receptor beta chains follows, all from one sample in a study of blood T cell repertoires in COVID-19. Assay used: immunoSEQ multiplex PCR; TCRdb lists only in-frame clones, some missing. The sample lists under 200,000 clones, approximately 90% occurring once. Sequencing was done on a sample of peripheral blood. All receptors come from a man aged 35-49 years with active or convalescent COVID-19. CDR3s leave out the opening cysteine and the closing phenylalanine or tryptophan. D genes are given only for firm matches.

j_gene,v_gene,d_gene,CDR3aa
TRBJ2-2,TRBV6-2/TRBV6-3,TRBD2,ASSYLAGGTGELF
TRBJ2-2,TRBV5-1,TRBD2,ASSRGLTTGELF
TRBJ1-2,TRBV19,.,ASSIDYSRAGYT
TRBJ1-2,TRBV28,.,ASSGGGDYGYT
TRBJ1-3,TRBV3-1/TRBV3-2,.,ASSPPLTGGNTIY
TRBJ1-1,TRBV9,TRBD1,ASSASQGSEAF
TRBJ2-1,TRBV7-3,.,ASSLQGSTYNEQF
TRBJ2-2,TRBV25-1,.,ASSERHGSGAGELF
TRBJ2-2,TRBV21-1,.,ASSKESRGLNTGELF
TRBJ2-7,TRBV25-1,TRBD2,ASSESLGLANEQY
TRBJ2-6,TRBV19,TRBD1,ASSIRTGGSGANVLT
TRBJ2-2,TRBV19,.,ASSILGQNTGELF
TRBJ1-2,TRBV4-3,.,ASSQDLAGNYGYT
TRBJ2-3,TRBV12-3/TRBV12-4,TRBD1,ASSSPDRATQY
TRBJ1-2,TRBV2,TRBD1,ASTKDRSTPGGYT
TRBJ1-4,TRBV18,.,ATAPSSTNEKLF
TRBJ2-1,TRBV4-2,.,ASSQDITALSYNEQF